This T cell receptor (beta chain) emerged from a study of shared clonotypes between healthy human individuals (dated by TCRdb to 2018 to 2021). Looking at the study overall: A couple of women and a few men aged 18 to 49 years were included in the cohort. Leukapheresis yielded between about 0.8 and 9.5 billion PBMCs per donor. To estimate repertoire size and how much clonotype sharing occurs between individuals, the study deeply sequenced the blood TCR repertoires of about five healthy adults. To increase sequencing depth and limit assay-specific biases, different laboratories used diverse techniques to prepare libraries and sequence TCR repertoires. For each donor, CD4 naive and CD4 memory were each run on three plates, CD8 naive on two plates, and CD8 memory on one plate.

The germline V gene (reference sequence) supplies CDR1 MNHEY and CDR2 SMNVEV. V loses 5 bases, J loses 7 bases, and the germline ends lie 18 bases apart. The CDR3, from cysteine to phenylalanine, totals 15 residues. Here the CDR3 DNA is all that survives: 45 bases in frame from base 1. Study-wide findings and limitations: Even with the large sequencing depth, rarefaction of the sorted-subset datasets indicated that sequencing was incomplete. Pairwise subsampling led to the expectation that sequencing depth would affect the degree of clonotype sharing among donors. Naive subsets generally had larger estimated clonotype richness than memory subsets. When several donors were compared, the shared fraction of clonotypes was about 5% for naive CD4, 3.5% for naive CD8, about 2.5% for memory CD4, and around 0.37% for memory CD8. Because the study included a small number of donors, the genetic and exposure-history diversity represented was limited. Clonotypes shared by all four sorted-subset donors showed higher generation probabilities than non-shared clonotypes. Only blood was sampled, and tissue TCR repertoires likely differ from those in blood.

TCR CDR3 regions were amplified from genomic DNA by multiplex PCR using the deep immunoSEQ assay. Extracted genomic DNA from each cell subset was distributed evenly across all wells of several immunoSEQ 96-well plates, and each plate was treated as a replicate. For sorted subsets, 150 to 250 ng of genomic DNA, equivalent to around 31,000 T cell genomes, went into each replicate PCR. The purified libraries were quantified using a Qubit 3.0 fluorometer, sized with a Bioanalyzer 2100, and then quantified again using the KAPA Library Quantification kit. Every immunoSEQ 96-well plate was sequenced on a separate single-read 150-cycle Illumina NextSeq 550 flow cell. From the authors' description of their analysis: Because only junctional sequences without quality scores were contained in the immunoSEQ output, filtering matching that applied to full-length reads could not be performed. To assign V/J genes and CDR3, sequences were annotated against IMGT germline references using PyIR, a Python wrapper for IgBLAST v1.9. Reads were filtered out if the reads had weak V/J assignments (E-value above 1e-6), no CDR3, stop codons, out-of-frame junctions, or ambiguous translated residues. A V3J clonotype was defined by an identical inferred V gene, J gene, and CDR3 amino acid sequence. To compute the percentage overlap between repertoires, the number of shared unique clonotypes was divided by the size of the smaller repertoire. Richness of each repertoire was evaluated using RTK rarefaction, the Chao1 estimator, and Recon v2.1 estimates of unobserved clonotypes. Generation probabilities for all TCRbeta clonotypes obtained by the gDNA method from four donors were computed using OLGA. As stored in TCRdb, this immuneACCESS dataset retains in-frame rearrangements with V and J assigned. A fraction of the clones does not appear; measured against another copy, unresolved V genes explain less than half of the discrepancy, and the remainder lacks a known reason. For V, J and clone size, that table is used; D and trimming come from the DNA. The sample table holds some 2 million clones, of which about 95% were seen once. The top ten constitute around 1.2% of the sample.

As for this clone: What this receptor recognizes is not known. The record has no base qualities; no much larger clone is one base away.

For the CD8 naive samples, CD45RO-negative cells were positively selected for CCR7, yielding a CD45RA+CCR7+ population from which TemRA cells were excluded. Donors were healthy HIV-negative adults with no recently reported acute infections or vaccinations. Only Caucasian adults living in Nashville, Tennessee, USA were represented among the donors. After blood collection by leukapheresis, PBMCs were isolated using Ficoll-Histopaque density gradient centrifugation and then cryopreserved in the vapor phase of liquid nitrogen. Analytical flow cytometry was used to check the purity and quantity of each magnetically sorted T cell population. From each sorted fraction, genomic DNA was isolated and quantified by UV absorbance on a Nanodrop 2000c.

The rearranged chain carries TRBV27 and TRBJ1-5; confidence is insufficient to name the D gene. This sequence originates from a man aged 18-30 years in good health. The sequencing sample was made of naive CD8+ T cells sorted from blood. The meaning of the sample's cell subset or site label: CD45RA+CCR7+. The CDR3 protein is CASSPIFNGAQPQHF. The bases read TGTGCCAGCAGTCCTATTTTCAACGGAGCCCAGCCCCAGCATTTT.